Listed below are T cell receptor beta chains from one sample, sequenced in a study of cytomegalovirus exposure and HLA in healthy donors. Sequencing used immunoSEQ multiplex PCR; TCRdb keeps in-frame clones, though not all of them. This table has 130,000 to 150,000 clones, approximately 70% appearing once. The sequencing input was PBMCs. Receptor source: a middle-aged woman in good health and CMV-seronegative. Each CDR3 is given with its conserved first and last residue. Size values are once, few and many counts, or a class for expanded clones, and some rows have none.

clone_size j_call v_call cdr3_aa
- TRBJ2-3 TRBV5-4 CASSRTGGGPTDTQYF
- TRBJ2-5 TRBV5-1 CASSLAGTGGAQETQYF
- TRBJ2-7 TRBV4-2 CASSQGQGDYEQYF
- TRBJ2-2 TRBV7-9 CASSLVVGTTNTGELFF
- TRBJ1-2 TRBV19 CASWGDGYTF
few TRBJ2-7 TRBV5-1 CASSLASPGEQYF
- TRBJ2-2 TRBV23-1 CASSQSTGILNTGELFF
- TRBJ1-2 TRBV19 CASSTPYRDDGYTF
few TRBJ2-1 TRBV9 CASSVELRGNEQFF
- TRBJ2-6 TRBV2 CASSESPSGANVLTF
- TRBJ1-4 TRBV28 CASSFLGGTKEKLFF
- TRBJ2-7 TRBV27 CASSSSAGSRSYEQYF
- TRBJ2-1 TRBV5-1 CASSLAGQVHRPNYNEQFF
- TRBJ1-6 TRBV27 CASSKQGEGYNSPLHF
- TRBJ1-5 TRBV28 CASSPSPRGWGQPQHF
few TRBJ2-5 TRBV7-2 CASSATTLETQYF
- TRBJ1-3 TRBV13 CASSLSDRGGNTIYF
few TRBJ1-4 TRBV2 CASSATEKLFF
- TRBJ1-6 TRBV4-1 CASSPLWQGESPLHF
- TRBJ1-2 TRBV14 CASSRNQGSSGNYGYTF
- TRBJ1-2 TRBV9 CASDRGRGDGYTF
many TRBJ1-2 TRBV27 CASSAQGEGYTF
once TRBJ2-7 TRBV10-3 CAISRADRFSYEQYF
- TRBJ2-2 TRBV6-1 CASSEPASGGLGTGELFF
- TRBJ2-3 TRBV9 CASSVSQGATDTQYF
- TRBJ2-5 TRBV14 CASSQVDRDQETQYF
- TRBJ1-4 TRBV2 CASSVGTAGLDEKLFF
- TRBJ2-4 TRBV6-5 CASSYSAGVNIQYF
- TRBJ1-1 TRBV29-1 CSVESGRGTAEAFF
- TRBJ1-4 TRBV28 CASRNDRSNEKLFF
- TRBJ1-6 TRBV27 CASSPLSSYNSPLHF
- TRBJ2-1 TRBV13 CASSLAGTPIYNEQFF
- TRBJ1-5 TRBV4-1 CASSQAPDRNQPQHF
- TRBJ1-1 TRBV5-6 CASSTDGGKAFF
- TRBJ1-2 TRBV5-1 CASSLGGRDYGYTF
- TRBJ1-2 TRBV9 CASSPEQGYNYGYTF
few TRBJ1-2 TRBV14 CASSQMDRAGYTF
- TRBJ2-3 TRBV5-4 CASSLSRLSTDTQYF
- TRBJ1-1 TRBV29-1 CSVGQGAGGSTEAFF
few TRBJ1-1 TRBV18 CASSPVGQTNTEAFF
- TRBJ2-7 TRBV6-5 CASSRTGNGIDEQYF
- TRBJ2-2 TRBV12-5 CASGLGQENANTGELFF
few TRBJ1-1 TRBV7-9 CASRQQGQNTEAFF
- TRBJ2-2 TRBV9 CASSVRGTGELFF
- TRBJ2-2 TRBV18 CASSPGGGTGELFF
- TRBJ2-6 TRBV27 CASSLRGPLSSGANVLTF
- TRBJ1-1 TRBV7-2 CASSPDIYVAYTEAFF
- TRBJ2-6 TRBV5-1 CASSLVGQGAVGANVLTF
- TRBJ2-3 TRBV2 CATQKDTSTDTQYF
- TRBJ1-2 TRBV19 CASSRGRNYGYTF
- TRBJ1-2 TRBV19 CASSTGGGTYGYTF
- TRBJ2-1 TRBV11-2 CASSPGGPFHNEQFF
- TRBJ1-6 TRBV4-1 CASSQEGQGRSPLHF